Listed below are T cell receptor beta chains from one sample, sequenced in a study of blood T cells in healthy people across ages. TCRdb analysed the 5' RACE reads with MiXCR anew, one entry per CDR3 protein. The sample lists about a million distinct CDR3 sequences; about 53% were seen once. The sample comprised blood. Receptors were obtained from an older woman in good health. The conserved cysteine and the conserved F or W are not part of the CDR3 here. Fields, in order: D gene, V gene, J gene, CDR3 length, CDR3 protein. D genes are given only for firm matches.

D: -
V: TRBV30
J: TRBJ2-6
length: 13
CDR3: AWRRGPLGANVLT

D: -
V: TRBV20-1
J: TRBJ2-4
length: 12
CDR3: SAPQGYVKNIQY

D: -
V: TRBV15
J: TRBJ1-4
length: 12
CDR3: ATSRGQAERKLF

D: TRBD2
V: TRBV14
J: TRBJ2-4
length: 11
CDR3: ASSAAGGNIQY

D: -
V: TRBV29-1
J: TRBJ1-2
length: 12
CDR3: SGRLAGGNYGYT

D: -
V: TRBV27
J: TRBJ1-4
length: 11
CDR3: ASRAGREGKLF

D: TRBD2
V: TRBV2
J: TRBJ2-7
length: 11
CDR3: ASRSGSNYEQY

D: -
V: TRBV7-6
J: TRBJ2-1
length: 10
CDR3: ASFKAGSEQF

D: -
V: TRBV7-2
J: TRBJ2-7
length: 11
CDR3: ASSFAGTYEQY

D: -
V: TRBV6-6
J: TRBJ1-5
length: 11
CDR3: ASAALNGQPQH

D: -
V: TRBV20-1
J: TRBJ1-6
length: 12
CDR3: SASRGPYNSPLH

D: -
V: TRBV20-1
J: TRBJ1-1
length: 10
CDR3: SATADLAEAF

D: -
V: TRBV4-2
J: TRBJ1-2
length: 11
CDR3: ASSPAQGFGYT

D: TRBD1
V: TRBV29-1
J: TRBJ1-2
length: 8
CDR3: SVQGGGYT

D: TRBD2
V: TRBV5-1
J: -
length: 14
CDR3: ASSPDLSGRGNEQY

D: -
V: TRBV4-3
J: TRBJ2-1
length: 15
CDR3: ASSQDSGGGGLNEQF

D: TRBD2
V: TRBV5-1
J: TRBJ2-6
length: 17
CDR3: ASSLVAGGSHSGANVLT

D: -
V: TRBV5-4
J: TRBJ2-3
length: 12
CDR3: ASTPRPGVDTQY

D: -
V: TRBV5-8
J: TRBJ2-5
length: 12
CDR3: ASSLRAAGETQY

D: TRBD2
V: TRBV7-2
J: TRBJ2-7
length: 13
CDR3: ASSLGSGSPYEQY

D: -
V: TRBV29-1
J: TRBJ2-1
length: 12
CDR3: SVELGSSDNEQF

D: -
V: TRBV29-1
J: TRBJ2-5
length: 12
CDR3: SVHADGRQETQY

D: -
V: TRBV5-5
J: TRBJ2-3
length: 11
CDR3: ASSPWAPDTQY

D: TRBD1
V: TRBV5-1
J: TRBJ1-1
length: 13
CDR3: ASRKVQGSRTEAF

D: -
V: TRBV9
J: TRBJ2-3
length: 10
CDR3: ASSRWADTQY

D: -
V: TRBV6-6
J: -
length: 10
CDR3: ATNQKNYEQY

D: -
V: TRBV19
J: -
length: 10
CDR3: ASSAAVNIQY

D: TRBD1
V: TRBV20-1
J: TRBJ2-5
length: 15
CDR3: SARDPWVTGAIGEQY

D: TRBD2
V: TRBV20-1
J: TRBJ2-3
length: 13
CDR3: SARETSGRTDTQY

D: -
V: TRBV2
J: TRBJ2-5
length: 12
CDR3: ASSELAFSNEQY

D: -
V: TRBV20-1
J: TRBJ2-7
length: 11
CDR3: SVMGREAYEQY

D: -
V: TRBV18
J: TRBJ2-3
length: 14
CDR3: ASSQYGLPGADTQY

D: TRBD2
V: TRBV12-3/TRBV12-4
J: -
length: 12
CDR3: ASSPRAGVYEQY

D: -
V: TRBV12-3/TRBV12-4
J: TRBJ2-5
length: 11
CDR3: ASSWARQETQY

D: -
V: TRBV21-1
J: TRBJ2-7
length: 18
CDR3: ASSIEPGQDLTMDSYEQY

D: -
V: TRBV12-3/TRBV12-4
J: -
length: 10
CDR3: ASSSGWGTQY

D: -
V: TRBV6-5
J: TRBJ1-6
length: 12
CDR3: ASSSQRNNSPLH

D: TRBD2
V: TRBV7-9
J: TRBJ2-5
length: 14
CDR3: ASPGLAEDGEETQY

D: -
V: TRBV6-2/TRBV6-3
J: TRBJ2-3
length: 15
CDR3: ASSYSIGQPSTDTQY

D: TRBD2
V: TRBV29-1
J: TRBJ2-3
length: 14
CDR3: SVDGLAGVITDTQY

D: -
V: TRBV14
J: TRBJ1-4
length: 14
CDR3: ASSQDWGLTNEKLF

D: -
V: TRBV7-2
J: TRBJ2-3
length: 12
CDR3: AGTIVTRTDTQY

D: TRBD2
V: TRBV20-1
J: TRBJ2-3
length: 15
CDR3: SARDSLAGEMGDTQY

D: -
V: TRBV6-1
J: TRBJ1-1
length: 13
CDR3: ASSERSNRFTEAF

D: -
V: TRBV4-1
J: TRBJ2-4
length: 16
CDR3: ASSPGPIGSLAKSIQY

D: -
V: TRBV7-2
J: TRBJ2-7
length: 14
CDR3: AIEAPGLVGSYEQY

D: TRBD1
V: TRBV11-3
J: TRBJ2-5
length: 13
CDR3: ASSLGGQGAETQY

D: TRBD1
V: TRBV6-5
J: TRBJ1-2
length: 10
CDR3: ASRTGDVSYT

D: -
V: TRBV4-1
J: TRBJ2-1
length: 13
CDR3: ASSQGPGRSYEQF

D: -
V: TRBV11-2
J: TRBJ2-3
length: 10
CDR3: ASSLARLTQY

D: -
V: TRBV27
J: TRBJ2-4
length: 14
CDR3: ASSPAAMIAKNIQY

D: -
V: TRBV7-8
J: TRBJ2-5
length: 9
CDR3: ASSLHREQY

D: TRBD2
V: TRBV11-2
J: TRBJ2-7
length: 11
CDR3: ASRQSGMYEQY

D: -
V: TRBV4-1
J: TRBJ1-2
length: 13
CDR3: ASSRRQEANYGYT

D: -
V: TRBV7-9
J: TRBJ2-7
length: 10
CDR3: ASSSISHEQY

D: -
V: TRBV28
J: TRBJ1-3
length: 12
CDR3: ASTFRGSGNTIY

D: -
V: TRBV6-4
J: TRBJ2-1
length: 14
CDR3: ASSDSRGGRVNEQF